The clone carrying this T cell receptor (beta chain) was observed at least ten times. This sample was included in a study of T cells in Graves' hyperthyroidism and ophthalmopathy. In the study overall: Blood from the periphery was taken at initial diagnosis, before any treatment.

RNA transcripts yielded amplified TCR beta CDR3 regions. The TCR CDR3 was amplified in a first-round RT-PCR using the HTBI primer set. TCRdb reprocessed the multiplex PCR reads via MiXCR and lists one record per CDR3 protein. This repertoire shows a few hundred thousand distinct CDR3 sequences, more than 15% found once; its top ten account for less than 3.5%. CDR3 length: 12 residues. Germline CDR1 is GTSNPN and CDR2 is SVGIG (reference sequence). Trimming removed 2 bases from V and 8 bases from J, with 12 bases in between. This clonotype originated in a middle-aged woman with Graves' ophthalmopathy. The chain couples TRBV30 to TRBJ1-1, with D perhaps matching TRBD1 (6 bases). Material: blood. CDR3 sequence reads: CAWSTKGGEAFF. DNA of the CDR3: TGTGCCTGGAGTACGAAGGGGGGAGAAGCTTTCTTT.